This T cell receptor beta chain was found in a study of T cell responses to AZD1222 COVID-19 vaccine (dated by TCRdb to the early 2020s). As for the study more broadly: AZD1222 recipients with second doses at about 4 weeks or about 12 weeks were pooled, because spike-specific TCR depth and breadth did not differ between schedules. TCR sequencing covered over 230 trial participants: 207 given two doses of AZD1222 and 26 given two doses of MenACWY control vaccine. Trial participants were enrolled by age into subgroups of 18-55, 56-69 and 70-plus years, and approximately 150, 30 and 60 TCR-sequenced participants, respectively, were included in these subgroups.

The CDR3 regions of human TCRbeta chains were analyzed by immunosequencing. As for the authors' bioinformatics: TCRs in the repertoires were compared against a reference library of SARS-CoV-2-specific TCRs that had been generated with the MIRA antigen-specificity platform. Breadth meant the fraction of unique TCRs that were SARS-CoV-2-associated, whereas depth meant the fraction of total T cells that were SARS-CoV-2-associated. Using the MIRA data, every spike-specific TCR was mapped to the spike region that the TCR reacted to and assigned to either a CD4 or a CD8 class. Log10-transformed breadth and depth values were compared by one-way ANOVA with Sidak's multiple comparisons tests. TCRdb carries this immuneACCESS record with in-frame sequences only. Its versions omit some clonotypes, under half of them owing to an unresolved V gene in the studies checked, with the rest unexplained. V and J calls and clone size are given by that table; D and trimming were obtained from the DNA. This sample lists fewer than 110,000 clones; 90% were detected once. The ten largest clones take up 1% to 1.5% of the sample.

Broader findings and caveats from the paper: The 56-69-year group was small, and its depth increase did not reach significance, likely because of low power. Because no day 14 peak-response samples were available, repertoires were characterized only after the peak T cell response. CD4 TCRs associated with the vaccine covered the entire spike protein, and the dominant responses were in regions 160-218 and 743-854. Most participants were white British and females outnumbered males, and the authors suggested that clonal diversity may have been underestimated. Epitopes outside the regions mutated in the B.1.351 and B.1.1.7 variants were reportedly recognized by nearly half of the unique spike-specific TCRs. Spike-specific TCR breadth and depth rose significantly after two AZD1222 doses compared with day 0 and with MenACWY recipients. Conclusions about previously exposed vaccinees were limited because only six AZD1222 recipients were SARS-CoV-2 seropositive at baseline.

The germline V gene encodes CDR1 LGHDT and CDR2 YNNKEL (reference sequence). Including cysteine and phenylalanine, the CDR3 has 15 amino acids. Only the CDR3 part of the read is kept: 45 bases, read in frame from the first base. The intended sense of this specimen's time point label: baseline before first vaccination. Samples from vaccinated people were obtained from the UK trials COV001 and COV002, which included a single-blind randomized controlled phase 2/3 trial of AZD1222 (ChAdOx1 nCoV-19) in healthy adults. For TCRbeta chain sequencing, PBMC samples were collected from trial participants at day 0 and at day 28 after the second dose. This clone appeared a few times. Its antigen target is currently unknown. One end of the junction fails to match germline, which may point to a read error.

The sequence is built from TRBV3-1 (or the pseudogene TRBV3-2) and TRBJ1-2; TRBD1 matches 10 bases in the middle. Here the sequenced sample was peripheral blood, taken on day 0 of AZD1222 vaccination. The sequence was obtained from an adult in good health. The DNA sequence is as follows: TGTGCCAGCAGCCCGAGACAGGGGGCTCTCTATAGCTACACCTTC. Translation gives CASSPRQGALYSYTF.